The 24 T cell receptor beta chains listed next were all sequenced from one sample in a study of blood T cell repertoires in COVID-19. Only in-frame clones appear in the TCRdb table, and some are missing; sequencing was by immunoSEQ multiplex PCR. In the table there are about 180,000 clones, roughly 85% of which are singletons. Sequencing used PBMCs or T cells enriched from blood (not recorded which). The source is a man between 40 and 49 years old who had recovered from COVID-19.

The rearrangement uses TRBV12-5 and TRBJ2-1; D perhaps matches TRBD1 (6 bases). The CDR3 sequence is 15 residues long. Trimming pared 3 bases from V and 4 bases from J, leaving 13 bases between. The germline V gene encodes CDR1 LGHNT and CDR2 FRNRAP. CDR3 DNA: TGTGCTAGTGGTTTATCAGGGGTTATTTACAATGAGCAGTTCTTC. This gives the protein CASGLSGVIYNEQFF.

The chain combines TRBV21-1 with TRBJ1-5. TRBV21-1 is shown as a pseudogene. This CDR3 has 16 residues. This chain's CDR3 is CASSKRGRFGHQPQHF. CDR3 in DNA: TGTGCCAGCAGCAAGCGGGGGCGCTTCGGGCATCAGCCCCAGCATTTT.

This clone was seen a few times. The V and J genes are TRBV30 and TRBJ1-5, with 7 positions matching TRBD1. The CDR3 length is 13 residues. CDR1 GTSNPN and CDR2 SVGIG come from the germline V gene (reference sequence). The J segment lost 7 bases and the V segment lost 3 bases, leaving 6 bases of the junction unmatched. The CDR3 sequence: CAWSDRAGQPQHF. In nucleotides, the CDR3 is TGTGCCTGGAGCGACAGGGCTGGCCAGCCCCAGCATTTT.

This clone came up a few times. V gene TRBV3-1 (or the pseudogene TRBV3-2) combines with J gene TRBJ1-2; 8 positions agree with TRBD1. The ends lost 3 bases at V and 3 bases at J; junction bases unmatched: 6. The CDR3 is 15 residues long. The germline gives CDR1 LGHDT, CDR2 YNNKEL (reference sequence). The CDR3 protein is CASSQTDRDHYGYTF. DNA for the CDR3: TGTGCCAGCAGCCAGACGGACAGGGACCACTATGGCTACACCTTC.

The chain is built from TRBV9 and TRBJ2-2, with 9 positions matching TRBD1. With V trimmed by 0 bases and J by 5 bases, 2 bases remained unmatched. Germline V gene sequence: CDR1 SGDLS, CDR2 YYNGEE. There are 15 residues in the CDR3. CDR3: CASSVGTGVTGELFF. The CDR3 region has the DNA TGTGCCAGCAGCGTAGGGACAGGGGTAACCGGGGAGCTGTTTTTT.

The V call is TRBV7-3, the J call TRBJ1-1; tentatively, D is TRBD1 (5 bases). This CDR3 spans 13 amino acids. Germline V gene lookup returns CDR1 SGHTA and CDR2 FQGTGA. V was clipped by 2 bases and J by 2 bases, with 6 bases between them. This CDR3 is CASSLDSNTEAFF. The CDR3 DNA reads TGTGCCAGCAGCTTAGACAGTAACACTGAAGCTTTCTTT.

The chain recombines TRBV5-5 with TRBJ1-5; 8 nucleotides agree with TRBD1. V shed 3 bases, J shed 5 bases, and the junction held 7 bases outside the gene matches. The CDR3 consists of 15 residues. Looked up from germline, CDR1 is SGHKS and CDR2 is YYEKEE (reference sequence). For the CDR3, the DNA is TGTGCCAGCAGCTATAATACAGGGGGATATCAGCCCCAGCATTTT. It encodes CASSYNTGGYQPQHF.

The chain combines TRBV7-9 with TRBJ2-1; D not resolved. The germline V gene has CDR1 SEHNR and CDR2 FQNEAQ (reference sequence). This CDR3 region has 17 residues. V lost 5 bases to trimming and J lost 0 bases, with 17 bases between them. In DNA form, the CDR3 reads TGTGCCAGCAGCGTAACTACCGGATTGGACTCCTACAATGAGCAGTTCTTC. It encodes CASSVTTGLDSYNEQFF.

This clone was observed a handful of times. V usage is TRBV30 and J usage is TRBJ1-6; D gene uncertain. The germline gives CDR1 GTSNPN, CDR2 SVGIG (reference sequence). The CDR3 has 12 amino acids. Trimming removed 2 bases from V and 12 bases from J, with 11 bases in between. The DNA of the CDR3 is TGTGCCTGGAGTCCCCTCGGGGAACCCCTCCACTTT. Translation: CAWSPLGEPLHF.

The chain uses TRBV24-1 and TRBJ1-1; 7 bases map to TRBD1. With V trimmed by 4 bases and J by 6 bases, 7 bases remained unmatched. Germline CDR1 is KGHDR and CDR2 is SFDVKD. This CDR3 is 14 amino acids long. The CDR3 reads CATSEPGTDSEAFF. The CDR3 DNA reads TGTGCCACCAGTGAGCCCGGGACAGACTCTGAAGCTTTCTTT.

This chain uses TRBV5-1 with TRBJ2-7; possible D gene TRBD1, 6 bases. CDR3 length: 13 residues. CDR1 and CDR2 from the germline V gene are SGHRS and YFSETQ. The germline V and J ends were trimmed by 7 bases and 2 bases, with 13 bases remaining between them. The CDR3 sequence: CASHRVGTYEQYF. The CDR3 nucleotides read TGCGCCAGCCACAGGGTTGGGACCTACGAGCAGTACTTC.

V gene TRBV28 combines with J gene TRBJ1-5; D is unclear. This CDR3 is built from 13 residues. V lost 3 bases and J 7 bases, leaving 10 bases between the germline ends. Germline V CDR1 and CDR2: MDHEN, SYDVKM. CDR3 bases: TGTGCCAGCAGTTTTCTCGCCGGGCAGCCCCAGCATTTT. Amino acid sequence: CASSFLAGQPQHF.

The rearrangement uses TRBV5-6 and TRBJ2-7; TRBD1 agrees at 7 bases. The germline V gene encodes CDR1 SGHDT and CDR2 YYEEEE. After removal of 4 bases from V and 6 bases from J, the junction contained 4 bases not matched to a gene. The CDR3 spans 12 residues. Written as DNA, the CDR3 is TGTGCCAGCAGCGTTAGGGGGCCCGAGCAGTACTTC. Amino acid sequence: CASSVRGPEQYF.

This clone was counted between two and nine times. Other nucleotide sequences from this sample produce the same CDR3. The CDR3 nucleotides read TGTGCCAGCAGTGAAGGGGCAGAAGCTTTCTTT. Protein sequence: CASSEGAEAFF. The genes are TRBV6-1 and TRBJ1-1; D remains ambiguous. With 1 base removed from V and 8 bases from J, the gap between germline ends came to 5 bases. CDR3 length: 11 amino acids. Germline CDR1 reads MNHNS; CDR2 reads SASEGT.

The chain carries TRBV6-5 and TRBJ1-1; D is undetermined. Germline V CDR1 and CDR2: MNHEY, SVGAGI. The CDR3 extends over 13 amino acids. The V end was cut by 0 bases, the J end by 4 bases, with 6 bases between. CDR3 region: CASSYSRGTEAFF. DNA for the CDR3: TGTGCCAGCAGTTACTCGCGGGGCACTGAAGCTTTCTTT.

The chain employs TRBV10-2 and TRBJ2-3, with 11 bases that match TRBD2. Germline assignment: CDR1 WSHSY and CDR2 SAAADI. The CDR3 has 15 amino acids. With V trimmed by 6 bases and J by 2 bases, 4 bases remained unmatched. The CDR3 nucleotides are TGCGCCAGCAGGGGGACTAGCGGACCCACAGATACGCAGTATTTT. It yields the protein CASRGTSGPTDTQYF.

The CDR3 is CASSLVLKAGGHTDTQYF. The CDR3, as DNA: TGTGCCAGCAGCTTAGTATTAAAGGCGGGGGGACACACAGATACGCAGTATTTT. The chain has TRBV11-3 and TRBJ2-3; 8 bases map to TRBD2. V shed 1 base, J shed 2 bases, and the junction held 11 bases outside the gene matches. Germline CDR1 is SGHNT and CDR2 is YENEEA. CDR3 size: 18 residues.

The rearrangement links TRBV7-9 to TRBJ1-5; D gene ambiguous. Germline CDR1 is SEHNR and CDR2 is FQNEAQ (reference sequence). The V and J ends lost 5 bases and 2 bases respectively, with 13 bases between them. This CDR3 is built from 15 residues. The CDR3 coding sequence is TGTGCCAGCAGCCCGGACTTCCCGGGCAATCAGCCCCAGCATTTT. It encodes CASSPDFPGNQPQHF.

J is TRBJ1-1 and V is TRBV7-2; D is ambiguous. This CDR3 is 13 amino acids long. Germline V gene sequence: CDR1 SGHTA, CDR2 FQGNSA. V shed 6 bases and J shed 7 bases, with 15 bases lying between them. CDR3 DNA sequence: TGTGCCAGCAGACAGACCTCGCTTGGTGAAGCTTTCTTT. Translation: CASRQTSLGEAFF.

This clone appeared a single time. The chain recombines TRBV28 with TRBJ2-7, with 9 bases matching TRBD1. Germline V gives CDR1 MDHEN, CDR2 SYDVKM. The CDR3 is 14 amino acids. The J segment lost 8 bases and the V segment lost 2 bases, leaving 7 bases of the junction unmatched. The CDR3, as DNA: TGTGCCAGCAGTTTAAGTGGACAGGGGTACAAGCAGTACTTC. This codes for CASSLSGQGYKQYF.

The chain couples TRBV11-2 to TRBJ1-1; 9 nucleotides match TRBD1. V lost 1 base, J lost 5 bases, and 8 bases stayed unmatched. From germline, CDR1 is SGHAT and CDR2 FQNNGV. This CDR3 region has 16 residues. The CDR3 nucleotides read TGTGCCAGCAGCTTAGGCCCGGACAGGGGTAAGACTGAAGCTTTCTTT. Protein sequence: CASSLGPDRGKTEAFF.

This clone showed up just a few times. V is TRBV30 and J is TRBJ1-2; unclear D gene. The CDR3 contains 12 residues. V lost 4 bases and J 3 bases, leaving 9 bases between the germline ends. CDR1 is GTSNPN and CDR2 is SVGIG in the germline V gene (reference sequence). CDR3 loop: CAWISGYYGYTF. The CDR3 DNA follows: TGTGCCTGGATTTCGGGGTACTATGGCTACACCTTC.

The chain carries TRBV27 and TRBJ2-1, with D hard to call. CDR1 is MNHEY and CDR2 is SMNVEV in the germline V gene (reference sequence). This CDR3 has 15 amino acids. Trimming pared 2 bases from V and 4 bases from J, leaving 12 bases between. This CDR3 is CASSLDGLGYNEQFF. CDR3 in DNA: TGTGCCAGCAGTTTAGACGGCCTCGGGTACAATGAGCAGTTCTTC.

This chain uses TRBV11-1 with TRBJ2-7; weak D call: TRBD1 (5 bases). The ends were cut back, 5 bases at V and 5 bases at J, with 19 bases in the middle. Per the germline V gene, CDR1 is SGHAT and CDR2 is FQDESV (reference sequence). The CDR3 runs to 15 residues. This chain's CDR3 is CASSPGSKGPHEQYF. The CDR3 DNA follows: TGTGCCAGCAGCCCCGGTAGTAAGGGGCCCCACGAGCAGTACTTC.